Presented here are 29 T cell receptor beta chains from one specimen sequenced in a study of blood T cell repertoires in COVID-19. Repertoires were generated with immunoSEQ multiplex PCR, while TCRdb's copy carries only in-frame clones and drops some. Here the sample spans 39,000 or so clones, around 83% being singletons. Material for sequencing was peripheral blood. Receptors originate from a woman of 80 years or more with active or convalescent COVID-19.

The chain is built from TRBV19 and TRBJ1-5; D ambiguous. This CDR3 is 16 amino acids long. V lost 7 bases and J 4 bases, leaving 20 bases between the germline ends. CDR1 is LNHDA and CDR2 is SQIVND in the germline V gene (reference sequence). Written as DNA, the CDR3 is TGTGCCAGTACTCCGAATGGCGGAGGAGTGAATCAGCCCCAGCATTTT. It is translated as CASTPNGGGVNQPQHF.

The genes are TRBV11-2 and TRBJ1-1; D call uncertain. The CDR3 runs 13 residues. Trimming cost V 5 bases and J 1 base, with 8 bases left between them. Germline CDR1 is SGHAT and CDR2 is FQNNGV. The DNA of the CDR3 is TGTGCCAGCAGCCCAGGTTGGAACACTGAAGCTTTCTTT. Translated: CASSPGWNTEAFF.

The J gene is TRBJ2-1, the V gene TRBV24-1, with a tentative D call TRBD2 (5 bases). The V and J ends lost 7 bases and 8 bases respectively, with 8 bases between them. Germline CDR1 KGHDR, CDR2 SFDVKD. This CDR3 is 11 amino acids long. CDR3 coding DNA: TGTGCCACCAGAAAGGACTATGAGCAGTTCTTC. Translating gives CATRKDYEQFF.

This clone was recorded a few times. In DNA, the CDR3 is TGTGCCAGCAGTTGGGGCGGTGGCCGCGTTGAGCAGTACTTC. It translates to CASSWGGGRVEQYF. The chain couples TRBV27 to TRBJ2-7, with D tentatively TRBD1 (5 bases). The CDR3 length is 14 residues. Germline V lookup: CDR1 MNHEY, CDR2 SMNVEV (reference sequence). Trimming removed 4 bases from V and 7 bases from J, with 17 bases in between.

J is TRBJ2-7 and V is TRBV3-1 (or the pseudogene TRBV3-2); weak D call: TRBD1 (5 bases). The CDR3 has 14 residues. Trimming cost V 2 bases and J 5 bases, with 13 bases left between them. Germline CDR1 LGHDT, CDR2 YNNKEL (reference sequence). DNA for the CDR3: TGTGCCAGCAGCCAAATGATAGGGGCCCACGAGCAGTACTTC. Translated, it gives CASSQMIGAHEQYF.

The J gene is TRBJ2-2, the V gene TRBV3-1 (or the pseudogene TRBV3-2); 9 positions agree with TRBD2. This CDR3 comprises 18 residues. Looked up from germline, CDR1 is LGHDT and CDR2 is YNNKEL (reference sequence). The V segment lost 0 bases and the J segment 4 bases; nucleotides outside the gene matches: 9. CDR3 residues: CASSQDSLAGRSTGELFF. The DNA for the CDR3 is TGTGCCAGCAGCCAAGATAGCCTAGCGGGACGTAGCACCGGGGAGCTGTTTTTT.

Here the CDR3 reads CASSPSPSAQETQYF. The CDR3 DNA is TGTGCCAGCTCACCGTCGCCTAGCGCCCAAGAGACCCAGTACTTC. The chain uses TRBV18 and TRBJ2-5, with TRBD2 as a possible D gene (6 bases). CDR1 is KGHSH, CDR2 LQKENI, per germline. This CDR3 spans 15 amino acids. V gave up 3 bases and J gave up 1 base, with 12 bases separating them.

The chain has TRBV30 and TRBJ1-1; the D is unclear. Trimming removed 2 bases at V and 6 bases at J, with 16 bases between. The length of the CDR3 is 14 residues. The germline V gene has CDR1 GTSNPN and CDR2 SVGIG (reference sequence). In nucleotides, the CDR3 is TGTGCCTGGAGTATGGCCCCACAAATTCCTGAAGCTTTCTTT. It encodes CAWSMAPQIPEAFF.

This chain connects TRBV10-3 to TRBJ2-5; perhaps TRBD2 as D (6 bases). Germline values: CDR1 ENHRY, CDR2 SYGVKD. V was pared by 4 bases and J by 4 bases, with 13 bases between. CDR3 length: 14 residues. DNA of the CDR3: TGTGCCATCAGTGGCCCCATGGGGGGAGAGACCCAGTACTTC. This codes for CAISGPMGGETQYF.

The rearrangement links TRBV30 to TRBJ1-1; TRBD1 matches at 8 bases. The CDR3 extends over 14 amino acids. J was trimmed by 4 bases and V by 1 base; bases with no gene match: 5. Germline V gene data show CDR1 as GTSNPN and CDR2 as SVGIG (reference sequence). The CDR3: CAWSAGQGSTEAFF. The CDR3 DNA reads as TGTGCCTGGAGTGCTGGACAGGGCAGCACTGAAGCTTTCTTT. The complete variable domain, with remaining parts taken from reference TRBV30 and TRBJ1-1, reads SQTIHQWPATLVQPVGSPLSLECTVEGTSNPNLYWYRQAAGRGLQLLFYSVGIGQISSEVPQNLSASRPQDRQFILSSKKLLLSDSGFYLCAWSAGQGSTEAFFGQGTRLTVV.

The rearrangement links TRBV3-1 (or the pseudogene TRBV3-2) to TRBJ2-3, with 7 bases lining up with TRBD2. Looked up from germline, CDR1 is LGHDT and CDR2 is YNNKEL (reference sequence). CDR3 size: 13 residues. Unmatched junction bases numbered 1, after V lost 2 bases and J lost 5 bases. The CDR3 nucleotides are TGTGCCAGCAGCCAATCGGGGGGAGATACGCAGTATTTT. This encodes CASSQSGGDTQYF.

This rearrangement joins TRBV15 to TRBJ1-1; tentative D call: TRBD1 (6 bases). The CDR3 sequence is 13 residues long. Germline values: CDR1 LNHNV, CDR2 YYDKDF (reference sequence). V dropped 0 bases and J dropped 8 bases, with 10 bases sitting between them. CDR3 in DNA: TGTGCCACCAGCAGAGAAGTCGGGACAGAAGCTTTCTTT. It codes for CATSREVGTEAFF.

This chain uses TRBV28 with TRBJ1-1, with D perhaps TRBD1 (5 bases). V lost 9 bases, J lost 2 bases, and 13 bases lay in between. CDR3 length equals 13 residues. Germline lookup yields CDR1 MDHEN and CDR2 SYDVKM. For the CDR3, the DNA is TGTGCCAGTACAGGACCTTTAAACACTGAAGCTTTCTTT. Translating it yields CASTGPLNTEAFF.

This clone was found a few times. V gene TRBV28 combines with J gene TRBJ2-7, with 12 positions matching TRBD2. This CDR3 region has 14 residues. Germline V gives CDR1 MDHEN, CDR2 SYDVKM. The J segment lost 4 bases and the V segment lost 4 bases, leaving 2 bases of the junction unmatched. The CDR3 region is CASSWTSGKYEQYF. As DNA, the CDR3 is TGTGCCAGCAGTTGGACTAGCGGGAAGTACGAGCAGTACTTC.

The genes are TRBV5-1 and TRBJ1-2; no clear D gene. Germline values: CDR1 SGHRS, CDR2 YFSETQ. Trimming took 4 bases from V and 8 from J, leaving 18 bases between them. CDR3 length: 14 residues. CDR3 sequence reads: CASSPRLSVVGYTF. CDR3 in DNA: TGCGCCAGCAGCCCTAGGTTGTCGGTCGTCGGCTACACCTTC.

The CDR3 protein is CASSYPGQGNYEQYF. DNA for the CDR3: TGTGCCAGCAGTTACCCCGGACAGGGTAACTACGAGCAGTACTTC. The rearrangement links TRBV6-6 to TRBJ2-7; 8 bases agree with TRBD1. V trimming: 2 bases; J trimming: 3 bases; junction bases outside the gene matches: 6. CDR1 and CDR2 from the germline V gene are MNHNY and SVGAGI (reference sequence). The CDR3 loop spans 15 amino acids.

V and J are TRBV18 and TRBJ2-6, with TRBD1 matching over 7 bases. The ends lost 2 bases at V and 3 bases at J; junction bases unmatched: 7. This CDR3 has 17 residues. Per germline, CDR1 KGHSH and CDR2 LQKENI. CDR3 DNA: TGTGCCAGCTCACCAAGACAGGGAATTAGTGGGGCCAACGTCCTGACTTTC. Protein: CASSPRQGISGANVLTF.

The V gene is TRBV24-1, the J gene TRBJ2-3; D not certain. Germline V gives CDR1 KGHDR, CDR2 SFDVKD. The CDR3 spans 12 residues. Trimming stripped 7 bases from V and 6 bases from J, with 10 bases between. The CDR3 region has the DNA TGTGCCACCAGCTCTATGTTTGATACGCAGTATTTT. This encodes CATSSMFDTQYF.

This chain connects TRBV18 to TRBJ2-1; D ambiguous. This CDR3 has 16 amino acids. Germline V gene data show CDR1 as KGHSH and CDR2 as LQKENI. The ends were cut back, 1 base at V and 6 bases at J, with 16 bases in the middle. The CDR3 DNA is TGTGCCAGCTCACCACGAGACACCACGCCCGTCAATGAGCAGTTCTTC. This encodes CASSPRDTTPVNEQFF.

The V and J genes are TRBV6-6 and TRBJ2-1, with a possible D match to TRBD2 (5 bases). The CDR3 length is 16 residues. From germline, CDR1 is MNHNY and CDR2 SVGAGI (reference sequence). Between the trimmed V and J ends, which lost 2 bases and 2 bases, there was a span of 13 bases. CDR3 DNA: TGTGCCAGCAGTTACGATCGCCTAGCAGCCTACAATGAGCAGTTCTTC. The encoded protein is CASSYDRLAAYNEQFF.

V and J are TRBV6-5 and TRBJ2-7; 13 positions match TRBD2. Germline V gives CDR1 MNHEY, CDR2 SVGAGI. The V and J ends lost 7 bases and 4 bases, in that order; junction bases with no gene match: 7. This CDR3 has 15 residues. The CDR3 sequence: CASTRTSGSAYEQYF. For the CDR3, the DNA is TGTGCCAGCACCCGGACTAGCGGGAGTGCGTACGAGCAGTACTTC.

The chain links TRBV29-1 to TRBJ1-5; tentative D call: TRBD1 (5 bases). Germline CDR1 SQVTM, CDR2 ANQGSEA. Trimming left V 5 bases short and J 4 bases short, with 15 bases between. This CDR3 contains 14 residues. CDR3 DNA: TGCAGCGTTACCGACGGGGGGGGGAATCAGCCCCAGCATTTT. It codes for CSVTDGGGNQPQHF.

This sequence joins TRBV2 and TRBJ1-6; possibly TRBD1 for D (5 bases). CDR1 and CDR2 (germline): SNHLY, FYNNEI. The CDR3 totals 14 residues. Trimming took off 6 bases at V and 9 bases at J, with 15 bases between the two ends. CDR3: CASRLRVYGSPLHF. CDR3 in DNA: TGTGCCAGCAGGCTCAGGGTGTACGGTTCACCCCTCCACTTT.

The J gene is TRBJ2-7, the V gene TRBV28; TRBD1 aligns across 9 bases. From germline, CDR1 is MDHEN and CDR2 SYDVKM. V shed 5 bases, J shed 4 bases, and the junction held 9 bases outside the gene matches. This CDR3 comprises 15 residues. The CDR3 sequence: CASSRPGQGLYEQYF. CDR3 nucleotides: TGTGCCAGCAGTAGGCCGGGACAGGGTTTGTACGAGCAGTACTTC.

The genes are TRBV4-1 and TRBJ2-1; 10 bases line up with TRBD2. Germline V gene lookup returns CDR1 MGHRA and CDR2 YSYEKL. The CDR3 sequence is 17 residues long. The V gene end was trimmed by 4 bases and the J gene end by 7 bases; junction bases not matched to a gene: 13. The DNA for the CDR3 is TGCGCCAGCAGCCCAATAAAGCGGGAGGGCTTAAGGAATGAGCAGTTCTTC. Translating gives CASSPIKREGLRNEQFF.

The chain links TRBV9 to TRBJ1-2; 8 positions agree with TRBD1. After removal of 0 bases from V and 0 bases from J, the junction contained 7 bases not matched to a gene. CDR3 length: 17 amino acids. Germline V gene data show CDR1 as SGDLS and CDR2 as YYNGEE. CDR3 DNA: TGTGCCAGCAGCGTAGTTCAGGGGGCGAGACCTAACTATGGCTACACCTTC. This gives the protein CASSVVQGARPNYGYTF.

The chain uses TRBV2 and TRBJ2-3; TRBD2 matches 10 bases. Germline values: CDR1 SNHLY, CDR2 FYNNEI. V dropped 7 bases and J dropped 8; count of bases not matched to a gene: 15. The CDR3 loop spans 16 amino acids. The CDR3 protein is CASKAGLAGAGGTQYF. The CDR3, as DNA: TGTGCCAGCAAAGCAGGGCTAGCGGGAGCTGGGGGTACGCAGTATTTT.

The V call is TRBV5-6, the J call TRBJ2-5; 8 positions agree with TRBD2. The CDR3 consists of 15 residues. Germline V CDR1 and CDR2: SGHDT, YYEEEE. V lost 0 bases and J lost 5; bases outside the gene matches: 6. This CDR3 reads CASSLAPGGRETQYF. CDR3 coding DNA: TGTGCCAGCAGCTTGGCCCCGGGAGGGCGGGAGACCCAGTACTTC.

This chain links TRBV3-1 (or the pseudogene TRBV3-2) with TRBJ1-1; tentatively, D is TRBD1 (6 bases). The germline V gene has CDR1 LGHDT and CDR2 YNNKEL (reference sequence). The length of the CDR3 is 13 residues. Trimming shortened V by 0 bases and J by 8 bases, and 10 bases separated the two germline ends. As DNA, the CDR3 is TGTGCCAGCAGCCAAGATGTGCAGGGGGAAGCTTTCTTT. It codes for CASSQDVQGEAFF.